Presented here are 25 T cell receptor beta chains from one specimen sequenced in a study of cytomegalovirus exposure and HLA in healthy donors. Primers included in the PCR were 60 Vbeta and 13 Jbeta primers. Sequenced by immunoSEQ multiplex PCR; TCRdb stores in-frame clones only, minus some. The table records around 300,000 clones, about 75% of them present only once. Material: PBMCs. Every receptor here comes from a female donor in good health and CMV-seronegative.

This chain connects TRBV28 to TRBJ1-4, with D perhaps matching TRBD1 (6 bases). Germline-derived CDR1 and CDR2 are MDHEN and SYDVKM. Trimming took off 6 bases at V and 3 bases at J, with 14 bases between the two ends. The CDR3 runs 15 residues. The CDR3 DNA reads TGTGCCAGCAGCCTCCAGGGGACGGCTAATGAAAAACTGTTTTTT. It yields the protein CASSLQGTANEKLFF.

J is TRBJ2-3 and V is TRBV2; D gene unclear. In germline, CDR1 is SNHLY, CDR2 FYNNEI. This CDR3 is 12 amino acids long. V was cut by 8 bases and J by 0 bases, with 6 bases left in between. CDR3 region: CASLSSTDTQYF. As DNA, the CDR3 is TGTGCCAGCCTCAGTAGCACAGATACGCAGTATTTT.

V is TRBV27 and J is TRBJ1-2, with TRBD1 matching 10 bases. Germline V gene sequence: CDR1 MNHEY, CDR2 SMNVEV (reference sequence). There are 15 residues in the CDR3. After removal of 5 bases from V and 6 bases from J, the junction contained 9 bases not matched to a gene. The CDR3 here is CASSTRQGAQNGYTF. In nucleotides, the CDR3 is TGTGCCAGCAGTACCCGACAGGGGGCGCAGAATGGCTACACCTTC.

The chain recombines TRBV19 with TRBJ2-1; 7 nucleotides line up with TRBD2. CDR1 is LNHDA and CDR2 is SQIVND in the germline V gene (reference sequence). The junction had 1 base not matched to a gene; V was cut back by 2 bases and J by 0 bases. The CDR3 is 15 amino acids. CDR3 in DNA: TGTGCCAGTAGTATACTAGCGGACTCCTACAATGAGCAGTTCTTC. Amino acids: CASSILADSYNEQFF.

The gene calls are TRBV7-2 and TRBJ2-7; 13 bases map to TRBD2. Germline lookup yields CDR1 SGHTA and CDR2 FQGNSA. V was clipped by 4 bases and J by 4 bases; unmatched bases: 7. The CDR3 has 16 amino acids. CDR3 bases: TGTGCCAGCAGCTCCGACGGGACTAGCGGGACGTACGAGCAGTACTTC. As protein: CASSSDGTSGTYEQYF.

This clone was seen more than once but under ten times. V gene TRBV27 combines with J gene TRBJ2-5, with 16 nucleotides matching TRBD2. The trim removed 1 base at V and 5 bases at J, leaving 10 bases unmatched. CDR3 size: 19 residues. Germline CDR1 and CDR2: MNHEY and SMNVEV (reference sequence). CDR3 nucleotide sequence: TGTGCCAGCAGTTTATGGCCCGGGACTAGCGGGAGGGCCGGGGAGACCCAGTACTTC. Protein sequence: CASSLWPGTSGRAGETQYF.

The chain couples TRBV7-9 to TRBJ1-5, with D perhaps matching TRBD1 (6 bases). This CDR3 has 13 residues. V was pared by 1 base and J by 6 bases, with 7 bases between. Germline V lookup: CDR1 SEHNR, CDR2 FQNEAQ (reference sequence). In nucleotides, the CDR3 is TGTGCCAGCAGCTTAGACAGGGCTCAGCCCCAGCATTTT. Translation: CASSLDRAQPQHF.

V gene TRBV4-1 combines with J gene TRBJ2-1, with D perhaps matching TRBD2 (5 bases). Per germline, CDR1 MGHRA and CDR2 YSYEKL. Trimming removed 4 bases at V and 7 bases at J, with 8 bases between. The CDR3 spans 12 residues. The CDR3 is CASSPGGNEQFF. As DNA, the CDR3 is TGCGCCAGCAGCCCGGGCGGGAATGAGCAGTTCTTC.

The rearrangement uses TRBV28 and TRBJ2-5; D is unclear. The DNA end favors TRBJ2-7, so the J call may be wrong. From germline, CDR1 is MDHEN and CDR2 SYDVKM. CDR3 length: 12 residues. The DNA of the CDR3 is TGTGCCAGCAGTCGATACAGTCCCGAGCAGTACTTC. This sequence encodes CASSRYSPEQYF.

The gene calls are TRBV11-2 and TRBJ2-1; D is possibly TRBD2 (6 bases). Germline V lookup: CDR1 SGHAT, CDR2 FQNNGV. CDR3 length equals 16 residues. V was pared by 2 bases and J by 0 bases, with 11 bases between. This chain's CDR3 is CASSLLAISSYNEQFF. CDR3 bases: TGTGCCAGCAGCTTACTAGCGATAAGCTCCTACAATGAGCAGTTCTTC.

J is TRBJ1-1 and V is TRBV20-1; possible D gene TRBD1, 6 bases. This CDR3 has 11 amino acids. Between the trimmed V and J ends, which lost 6 bases and 8 bases, there was a span of 13 bases. Germline CDR1 reads DFQATT; CDR2 reads SNEGSKA (reference sequence). In DNA form, the CDR3 reads TGCAGTGCCTTAAAGGGGGTGGAAGCTTTCTTT. Its translation is CSALKGVEAFF.

The chain has TRBV25-1 and TRBJ2-7; perhaps TRBD2 as D (7 bases). V lost 6 bases and J lost 3, with 21 bases in between. Germline-derived CDR1 and CDR2 are MGHDK and SYGVNS. The CDR3 covers 16 residues. CDR3 region: CASSPLGRTVDYEQYF. The CDR3 DNA is TGTGCCAGCAGCCCCCTCGGGAGGACAGTAGACTACGAGCAGTACTTC.

This clone has a single count. The chain carries TRBV2 and TRBJ1-4; D may be TRBD1 (6 bases). CDR1 is SNHLY and CDR2 is FYNNEI in the germline V gene. Trimming removed 5 bases from V and 8 bases from J, with 15 bases in between. The CDR3 sequence is 14 residues long. The DNA for the CDR3 is TGTGCCAGCAGTTTCCGGGGGCGGGGGGAAAAACTGTTTTTT. Protein: CASSFRGRGEKLFF.

CDR3 sequence reads: CACGGPRKTHEQFF. The CDR3 DNA follows: TGCGCCTGCGGGGGGCCCCGTAAAACCCATGAGCAGTTCTTC. The chain employs TRBV23-1 and TRBJ2-1; 8 bases map to TRBD2. TRBV23-1 is recorded as an ORF, its role being uncertain. With V trimmed by 11 bases and J by 8 bases, 14 bases remained unmatched. The length of the CDR3 is 14 residues.

This clone was counted between two and nine times. This CDR3 reads CASSQDPGIDYGYTF. For the CDR3, the DNA is TGCGCCAGCAGCCAAGATCCGGGGATTGACTATGGCTACACCTTC. The rearrangement joins TRBV4-1 to TRBJ1-2; the D is unclear. Trimming stripped 0 bases from V and 3 bases from J, with 11 bases between. CDR3 length equals 15 residues. Per the germline V gene, CDR1 is MGHRA and CDR2 is YSYEKL.

J is TRBJ1-2 and V is TRBV2; 7 nucleotides match TRBD1. The junction had 6 bases not matched to a gene; V was cut back by 7 bases and J by 4 bases. CDR1 and CDR2 from the germline V gene are SNHLY and FYNNEI. This CDR3 is built from 13 residues. The CDR3 sequence: CASKPDRAYGYTF. In DNA, the CDR3 is TGTGCCAGCAAGCCCGACAGGGCCTATGGCTACACCTTC. Full variable domain (rest looked up from reference TRBV2 and TRBJ1-2): EPEVTQTPSHQVTQMGQEVILRCVPISNHLYFYWYRQILGQKVEFLVSFYNNEISEKSEIFDDQFSVERPDGSNFTLKIRSTKLEDSAMYFCASKPDRAYGYTFGSGTRLTVV.

This chain links TRBV6-1 with TRBJ1-1; TRBD1 matches 10 bases. The germline V gene encodes CDR1 MNHNS and CDR2 SASEGT. The CDR3 is 15 amino acids. V dropped 4 bases and J dropped 3; count of bases not matched to a gene: 5. In nucleotides, the CDR3 is TGTGCCAGCAGTGGCAGACAGGGGGCAGACACTGAAGCTTTCTTT. Translating it yields CASSGRQGADTEAFF.

The genes are TRBV5-1 and TRBJ2-1; unclear D gene. Germline V gene sequence: CDR1 SGHRS, CDR2 YFSETQ. The CDR3 has 13 amino acids. Trimming left V 3 bases short and J 4 bases short, with 8 bases between. CDR3 amino acids: CASSSPSYNEQFF. The CDR3 nucleotides are TGCGCCAGCAGCTCCCCTTCTTACAATGAGCAGTTCTTC.

This clone was picked up one time. The V call is TRBV30, the J call TRBJ2-4; D perhaps matches TRBD1 (6 bases). With 0 bases removed from V and 3 bases from J, the gap between germline ends came to 9 bases. CDR1 and CDR2 (germline): GTSNPN, SVGIG (reference sequence). This CDR3 has 14 amino acids. This CDR3 is CAWSVGAGKNIQYF. DNA for the CDR3: TGTGCCTGGAGTGTGGGGGCTGGCAAAAACATTCAGTACTTC. Using reference TRBV30 and TRBJ2-4 for the parts outside the CDR3, the full variable domain is SQTIHQWPATLVQPVGSPLSLECTVEGTSNPNLYWYRQAAGRGLQLLFYSVGIGQISSEVPQNLSASRPQDRQFILSSKKLLLSDSGFYLCAWSVGAGKNIQYFGAGTRLSVL.

This clone showed up just a few times. The chain combines TRBV27 with TRBJ2-5, with D perhaps TRBD2 (6 bases). This CDR3 has 17 residues. Germline lookup yields CDR1 MNHEY and CDR2 SMNVEV (reference sequence). With 1 base removed from V and 0 bases from J, the gap between germline ends came to 15 bases. The CDR3 sequence: CASSLYGPAGNQETQYF. As DNA, the CDR3 is TGTGCCAGCAGTTTATATGGCCCTGCGGGAAACCAAGAGACCCAGTACTTC.

Written as DNA, the CDR3 is TGCGCCAGCAGCCTACAGGGACTAGCGTACGAGCAGTACTTC. Its protein product is CASSLQGLAYEQYF. The chain uses TRBV5-1 and TRBJ2-7, with 10 bases that match TRBD2. J lost 4 bases, V lost 4 bases, and 5 bases had no gene match. Germline V gene sequence: CDR1 SGHRS, CDR2 YFSETQ. The CDR3 contains 14 residues. Looking up the rest from reference TRBV5-1 and TRBJ2-7 gives the full variable domain: KAGVTQTPRYLIKTRGQQVTLSCSPISGHRSVSWYQQTPGQGLQFLFEYFSETQRNKGNFPGRFSGRQFSNSRSEMNVSTLELGDSALYLCASSLQGLAYEQYFGPGTRLTVT.

The chain recombines TRBV9 with TRBJ2-7; a weak D match, TRBD2 (5 bases). The germline CDR1 and CDR2 sequences are SGDLS and YYNGEE. V gave up 3 bases and J gave up 3 bases, with 16 bases separating them. The CDR3 spans 15 residues. The CDR3 DNA reads as TGTGCCAGCAGCGCCTCGTGGGAGCCGAACTACGAGCAGTACTTC. Encoded protein: CASSASWEPNYEQYF.

The CDR3: CASNKRRDRGLGGQFF. In DNA, the CDR3 is TGTGCCAGCAACAAGAGACGGGACAGGGGTCTGGGTGGGCAGTTCTTC. The rearrangement joins TRBV7-8 to TRBJ2-1, with 10 positions matching TRBD1. Germline loops: CDR1 SGHVS, CDR2 FQNEAQ. CDR3 length equals 16 residues. The J segment lost 12 bases and the V segment lost 7 bases, leaving 18 bases of the junction unmatched.

The rearrangement links TRBV5-4 to TRBJ1-2; 7 positions match TRBD1. The germline V gene encodes CDR1 SGHNT and CDR2 YYREEE (reference sequence). V lost 4 bases to trimming and J lost 4 bases; unmatched junction nucleotides: 10. This CDR3 comprises 15 residues. CDR3: CASSAGQQVSYGYTF. For the CDR3, the DNA is TGTGCCAGCAGCGCGGGACAGCAAGTAAGCTATGGCTACACCTTC.

This clone was found a few times. This sequence joins TRBV7-2 and TRBJ1-4; 9 nucleotides align to TRBD1. The CDR3 is 17 residues long. With V trimmed by 5 bases and J by 6 bases, 13 bases remained unmatched. Germline values: CDR1 SGHTA, CDR2 FQGNSA. The CDR3 DNA sequence: TGTGCCAGCAGCGTCAGGGCCGGGACAGGGCGGGATGAAAAACTGTTTTTT. This codes for CASSVRAGTGRDEKLFF.